The clone carrying this TCR beta chain was picked up a small number of times. Each CDR3 protein gets one entry after TCRdb re-called the reads with MiXCR. The profile shows fewer than 400,000 distinct CDR3 sequences, about a sixth of them singletons. These data come from a study of T cell repertoires in cytomegalovirus infection. The CDR3 contains 15 residues. Trimming took 2 bases from V and 4 from J; bases not matched to a gene: 2. The source is a human donor in good health (CMV status not recorded). Some clones in this sample may be carry-over from other donors' samples. The rearrangement joins TRBV12-3 or TRBV12-4 to TRBJ1-6, with 7 bases that match TRBD1. The sequenced sample was PBMCs. The CDR3: CASSLSGGYNSPLHF. The CDR3 DNA sequence: TGTGCCAGCAGTTTATCAGGGGGGTATAATTCACCCCTCCACTTT.